Sequencing of this T cell receptor (beta chain) was carried out in a study of blood T cell repertoires in COVID-19. J lost 2 bases, V lost 2 bases, and 3 bases had no gene match. The CDR3 runs 14 residues. CDR1 is SGHAT and CDR2 is FQDESV in the germline V gene (reference sequence). As handled by the study authors: The authors estimated nucleated cell counts from reference gene primer amplification. This table comes from immunoSEQ multiplex PCR, and its TCRdb copy is limited to in-frame clones, with some not included. V and J calls and clone size are given by that table; D and trimming were obtained from the DNA. This table has roughly 300,000 clones, 83% appearing once.

V gene TRBV11-1 combines with J gene TRBJ2-7; 7 positions match TRBD1. The clonotype originates from a woman in her forties or fifties who had recovered from COVID-19. Sequenced material: peripheral blood. CDR3 sequence reads: CASSLTGATYEQYF. DNA of the CDR3: TGTGCCAGCAGCTTAACAGGGGCCACCTACGAGCAGTACTTC.